This TCR beta chain was recorded in a study of T cell responses to AZD1222 COVID-19 vaccine. Overall study context: Whether given at about 4 or about 12 weeks, second doses were pooled. Study-level findings and limits: Researchers report vaccine-associated CD4 TCRs spanning spike, with dominance at 160-218 and 743-854. Scientists sampled the repertoires only once the peak T cell response had passed. The study found Spike-specific TCR breadth and depth rose after two AZD1222 doses.

Generated by immunoSEQ multiplex PCR, the TCRdb table keeps only in-frame clones and is missing some. The sample has 100,000 or so clones, around nine tenths seen once. Notes on this clone: What it binds is not known.

Germline V gene lookup returns CDR1 SGHRS and CDR2 YFSETQ. V was shortened by 1 base and J by 8 bases, with 12 bases between the two germline ends. CDR3 length equals 13 residues. The clonotype was recovered from an adult in good health. V and J are TRBV5-1 and TRBJ1-2, with a tentative D call TRBD1 (5 bases). The sample consisted of peripheral blood, taken on day 0 of AZD1222 vaccination. The CDR3 DNA sequence: TGCGCCAGCAGCTTGCGACAGTTCAGCGGCTACACCTTC. It codes for CASSLRQFSGYTF.